These 24 T cell receptor beta chains came from one sample sequenced in a study of shared clonotypes between healthy human individuals. Using immunoSEQ multiplex PCR, the repertoire was profiled, and TCRdb retains in-frame clones only, with some absent. The sample has fewer than 1 million clones; about 97% are singletons. Naive CD8 cells lacked CD45RO, underwent positive selection for CCR7 and left out terminally differentiated effector memory CD45RA+ cells. Material: naive CD8+ T cells sorted from blood. The receptors shown here come from a man aged 25-45 years in good health.

The gene calls are TRBV7-2 and TRBJ2-7; D perhaps matches TRBD1 (5 bases). The CDR3 runs 15 residues. From germline, CDR1 is SGHTA and CDR2 FQGNSA. The V end lost 5 bases, the J end lost 4 bases, and 18 bases lay between the germline ends. DNA of the CDR3: TGTGCCAGCAGCCCGCAGTTAGGGGCATGGTACGAGCAGTACTTC. This sequence encodes CASSPQLGAWYEQYF.

The CDR3 DNA follows: TGTGCCAGCAGTGATCATAGGACACCGAACACTGAAGCTTTCTTT. This codes for CASSDHRTPNTEAFF. The chain employs TRBV25-1 and TRBJ1-1, with a weak D call TRBD1 (5 bases). Trimming pared 3 bases from V and 1 base from J, leaving 12 bases between. This CDR3 comprises 15 residues. Germline V gives CDR1 MGHDK, CDR2 SYGVNS.

In its sample, this clone was seen once. The rearrangement uses TRBV27 and TRBJ2-7; 16 positions agree with TRBD2. Germline trimming cut 2 bases from V and 5 bases from J; bases unmatched to any gene: 3. This CDR3 comprises 16 residues. Germline V CDR1 and CDR2: MNHEY, SMNVEV (reference sequence). CDR3 nucleotide sequence: TGTGCCAGCAGTTTAGGGACTAGCGGGAGGGTGGACGAGCAGTACTTC. Amino acids: CASSLGTSGRVDEQYF.

The chain carries TRBV10-1 and TRBJ2-7; 9 bases fit TRBD2. With V trimmed by 2 bases and J by 6 bases, 5 bases remained unmatched. CDR3 length equals 14 residues. Germline CDR1 is WNHNN and CDR2 is SYGVQD (reference sequence). The CDR3 protein is CASSEGSGGGEQYF. The DNA of the CDR3 is TGCGCCAGCAGTGAGGGTAGCGGGGGAGGCGAGCAGTACTTC.

Comment on this clone: The identical CDR3 is also encoded by other nucleotide sequences in the sample. V gene TRBV18 combines with J gene TRBJ2-7; 7 positions agree with TRBD1. V lost 2 bases, J lost 1 base, and 2 bases stayed unmatched. Per germline, CDR1 KGHSH and CDR2 LQKENI. The CDR3 totals 14 residues. CDR3 coding DNA: TGTGCCAGCTCACCAAGGGACAGTTCCTACGAGCAGTACTTC. It encodes CASSPRDSSYEQYF.

The V call is TRBV11-2, the J call TRBJ2-3; D unclear. The germline CDR1 and CDR2 sequences are SGHAT and FQNNGV. CDR3 length equals 12 residues. The V and J ends lost 1 base and 15 bases respectively, with 14 bases between them. The CDR3 is CASSLGGPLEYF. CDR3 nucleotides: TGTGCCAGCAGCTTAGGTGGGCCCCTTGAATATTTT. Looking up the rest from reference TRBV11-2 and TRBJ2-3 gives the full variable domain: EAGVAQSPRYKIIEKRQSVAFWCNPISGHATLYWYQQILGQGPKLLIQFQNNGVVDDSQLPKDRFSAERLKGVDSTLKIQPAKLEDSAVYLCASSLGGPLEYFGPGTRLTVL.

Only a few counts were recorded for this clone. This chain links TRBV7-6 with TRBJ2-5, with a weak D call TRBD2 (5 bases). The germline V gene has CDR1 SGHVS and CDR2 FNYEAQ. Trimming left V 2 bases short and J 1 base short, with 14 bases between. This CDR3 has 16 amino acids. As DNA, the CDR3 is TGTGCCAGCAGCTTAACCTTACGGGATTTCCAAGAGACCCAGTACTTC. It yields the protein CASSLTLRDFQETQYF.

V is TRBV9 and J is TRBJ2-3; tentative D call: TRBD2 (5 bases). The CDR3 contains 14 residues. CDR1 is SGDLS, CDR2 YYNGEE, per germline. Trimming left V 6 bases short and J 3 bases short, with 14 bases between. The CDR3 loop reads CASNVAGGTDTQYF. The CDR3 bases are TGTGCCAGCAACGTGGCGGGCGGGACAGATACGCAGTATTTT.

The V and J genes are TRBV11-2 and TRBJ2-2; the D is unclear. Trimming left V 1 base short and J 6 bases short, with 6 bases between. The CDR3 sequence is 13 residues long. CDR1 and CDR2 from the germline V gene are SGHAT and FQNNGV. The CDR3 spells CASSLGWPGELFF. The CDR3 region has the DNA TGTGCCAGCAGCTTAGGTTGGCCCGGGGAGCTGTTTTTT. The full variable domain, rest sourced from reference TRBV11-2 and TRBJ2-2, is EAGVAQSPRYKIIEKRQSVAFWCNPISGHATLYWYQQILGQGPKLLIQFQNNGVVDDSQLPKDRFSAERLKGVDSTLKIQPAKLEDSAVYLCASSLGWPGELFFGEGSRLTVL.

The chain recombines TRBV28 with TRBJ2-7; maybe TRBD2 (5 bases). V was cut by 5 bases and J by 2 bases, with 13 bases left in between. The germline CDR1 and CDR2 sequences are MDHEN and SYDVKM. The CDR3 length is 14 residues. The CDR3 loop reads CASSPRLTTYEQYF. The CDR3 DNA follows: TGTGCCAGCAGTCCGAGACTAACCACCTACGAGCAGTACTTC.

The genes are TRBV4-1 and TRBJ2-7, with unresolved D. The V and J ends lost 0 bases and 3 bases respectively, with 12 bases between them. The CDR3 sequence is 15 residues long. From germline, CDR1 is MGHRA and CDR2 YSYEKL. The CDR3 region has the DNA TGCGCCAGCAGCCAAGATCGGCCTAGTTACTACGAGCAGTACTTC. This codes for CASSQDRPSYYEQYF.

The rearrangement joins TRBV30 to TRBJ2-5; TRBD2 is a possible D gene (6 bases). The germline gives CDR1 GTSNPN, CDR2 SVGIG (reference sequence). With 1 base removed from V and 5 bases from J, the gap between germline ends came to 14 bases. This CDR3 spans 14 amino acids. The CDR3: CAWSADSGGETQYF. The CDR3 DNA reads TGTGCCTGGAGTGCCGATTCAGGAGGGGAGACCCAGTACTTC.

The chain carries TRBV19 and TRBJ1-4; no clear D. The V end was cut by 5 bases, the J end by 8 bases, with 15 bases between. The CDR3 covers 14 residues. CDR1 LNHDA and CDR2 SQIVND come from the germline V gene (reference sequence). CDR3 sequence: CASSGMDEREKLFF. CDR3 in DNA: TGTGCCAGTAGTGGAATGGACGAAAGAGAAAAACTGTTTTTT.

Worth noting for this clone: One junction end does not reproduce the germline sequence, and a read error may be involved. CDR3 in DNA: TGTGCCAGCAGCCAAAGGGCCGGCATGACAGATCCGCAGTATTTT. Translation: CASSQRAGMTDPQYF. The chain employs TRBV7-3 and TRBJ2-3; tentatively, D is TRBD1 (5 bases). This CDR3 has 15 residues. Germline CDR1 is SGHTA and CDR2 is FQGTGA. The complete variable domain, with remaining parts taken from reference TRBV7-3 and TRBJ2-3, reads GAGVSQTPSNKVTEKGKYVELRCDPISGHTALYWYRQSLGQGPEFLIYFQGTGAADDSGLPNDRFFAVRPEGSVSTLKIQRTERGDSAVYLCASSQRAGMTDPQYFGPGTRLTVL.

The rearrangement uses TRBV5-1 and TRBJ2-1; 7 bases map to TRBD2. CDR3 length equals 14 residues. The germline gives CDR1 SGHRS, CDR2 YFSETQ. The V segment lost 0 bases and the J segment 10 bases; nucleotides outside the gene matches: 7. CDR3 loop: CASSLGWRESEQFF. CDR3 DNA sequence: TGCGCCAGCAGCTTGGGGTGGCGGGAGAGCGAGCAGTTCTTC.

The chain joins TRBV7-9 to TRBJ1-2, with D possibly being TRBD1 (5 bases). V was shortened by 8 bases and J by 1 base, with 14 bases between the two germline ends. The CDR3 covers 14 residues. The V gene's germline CDR1 is SEHNR and CDR2 FQNEAQ (reference sequence). This CDR3 reads CASLKPGLNYGYTF. CDR3 nucleotide sequence: TGTGCCAGCCTGAAACCAGGGCTTAACTATGGCTACACCTTC. The entire variable domain, with the rest obtained from reference TRBV7-9 and TRBJ1-2, is as follows: DTGVSQNPRHKITKRGQNVTFRCDPISEHNRLYWYRQTLGQGPEFLTYFQNEAQLEKSRLLSDRFSAERPKGSFSTLEIQRTEQGDSAMYLCASLKPGLNYGYTFGSGTRLTVV.

The J gene is TRBJ2-3, the V gene TRBV4-1; 11 nucleotides agree with TRBD1. The length of the CDR3 is 16 residues. Germline lookup yields CDR1 MGHRA and CDR2 YSYEKL. J was trimmed by 0 bases and V by 4 bases; bases with no gene match: 3. The CDR3 DNA reads TGCGCCAGCAGCCCCGGGACAGGGGGTAGCACAGATACGCAGTATTTT. Encoded protein: CASSPGTGGSTDTQYF.

A single count supports this clone. The rearrangement joins TRBV11-2 to TRBJ1-2; D unclear. This CDR3 contains 10 residues. Trimming shortened V by 7 bases and J by 10 bases, and 10 bases separated the two germline ends. The germline gives CDR1 SGHAT, CDR2 FQNNGV. CDR3 amino acids: CASIMTYYTF. The CDR3 nucleotides read TGTGCCAGCATCATGACCTACTACACCTTC. Based on the CDR3 plus reference TRBV11-2 and TRBJ1-2, the full variable domain is EAGVAQSPRYKIIEKRQSVAFWCNPISGHATLYWYQQILGQGPKLLIQFQNNGVVDDSQLPKDRFSAERLKGVDSTLKIQPAKLEDSAVYLCASIMTYYTFGSGTRLTVV.

The chain uses TRBV7-9 and TRBJ2-7, with 10 nucleotides matching TRBD2. There are 14 residues in the CDR3. CDR1 is SEHNR and CDR2 is FQNEAQ in the germline V gene (reference sequence). The V gene end was trimmed by 5 bases and the J gene end by 5 bases; junction bases not matched to a gene: 6. The CDR3 loop is CASSGSSGSDEQYF. The CDR3 nucleotides read TGTGCCAGCAGCGGATCTAGCGGGAGCGACGAGCAGTACTTC.

The chain links TRBV7-9 to TRBJ2-1, with D possibly matching TRBD1 (6 bases). CDR1 is SEHNR and CDR2 is FQNEAQ in the germline V gene (reference sequence). This CDR3 spans 15 amino acids. Deletions cut 10 bases from V and 9 bases from J, with 25 bases between. This CDR3 is CATSEQAPGAGEQFF. The CDR3 DNA sequence: TGTGCCACCTCCGAACAGGCCCCAGGGGCGGGTGAGCAGTTCTTC.

V usage is TRBV9 and J usage is TRBJ2-2; TRBD2 matches at 7 bases. V trimming: 0 bases; J trimming: 3 bases; junction bases outside the gene matches: 17. CDR1 is SGDLS, CDR2 YYNGEE, per germline. The CDR3 has 20 amino acids. CDR3: CASSVEGLADTIGDTGELFF. CDR3 in DNA: TGTGCCAGCAGCGTAGAGGGGCTAGCGGATACGATTGGAGACACCGGGGAGCTGTTTTTT.

V and J are TRBV19 and TRBJ1-5; D not certain. V lost 3 bases and J 2 bases, leaving 11 bases between the germline ends. Per germline, CDR1 LNHDA and CDR2 SQIVND (reference sequence). The CDR3 runs 15 residues. The CDR3 coding sequence is TGTGCCAGTAGTATTTGGAGGGAGGGCAATCAGCCCCAGCATTTT. Protein: CASSIWREGNQPQHF.

The CDR3 DNA follows: TGTGCCAGCAGCGGGACAGGAGACTATGGCTACACCTTC. It encodes CASSGTGDYGYTF. This chain uses TRBV28 with TRBJ1-2; 8 bases map to TRBD1. The CDR3 has 13 residues. With 6 bases clipped from V and 3 bases from J, the junction kept 3 bases outside the gene matches. Germline V CDR1 and CDR2: MDHEN, SYDVKM.

The chain couples TRBV7-9 to TRBJ2-1; 12 bases line up with TRBD2. This CDR3 spans 16 amino acids. Germline CDR1 and CDR2: SEHNR and FQNEAQ (reference sequence). The V segment lost 5 bases and the J segment 6 bases; nucleotides outside the gene matches: 8. CDR3 DNA: TGTGCCAGCAGCCACTCGACTAGCGGGAGCCGCAATGAGCAGTTCTTC. It encodes CASSHSTSGSRNEQFF.